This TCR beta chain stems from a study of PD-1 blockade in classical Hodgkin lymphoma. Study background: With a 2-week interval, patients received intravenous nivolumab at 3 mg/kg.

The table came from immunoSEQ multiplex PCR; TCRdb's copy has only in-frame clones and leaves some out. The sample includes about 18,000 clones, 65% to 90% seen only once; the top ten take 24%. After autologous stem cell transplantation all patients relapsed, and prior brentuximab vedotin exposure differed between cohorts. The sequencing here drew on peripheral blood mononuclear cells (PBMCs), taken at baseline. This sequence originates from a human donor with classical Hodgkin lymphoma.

The CDR3 sequence: CAISLGQATNTGELFF. The CDR3, as DNA: TGTGCCATCAGTTTGGGACAGGCCACGAACACCGGGGAGCTGTTTTTT. V usage is TRBV10-3 and J usage is TRBJ2-2; 8 bases are shared with TRBD1. CDR1 is ENHRY and CDR2 is SYGVKD in the germline V gene. The CDR3 consists of 16 residues. J was trimmed by 0 bases and V by 5 bases; bases with no gene match: 5.